These T cell receptor beta chains were read from a single sample in a study of blood T cells in healthy people across ages. TCRdb used MiXCR to reprocess the 5' RACE reads, holding one entry per CDR3 protein. The sample includes about 570,000 distinct CDR3 sequences, 27% of them seen just once. Input material: blood. The receptor set was obtained from a woman in her 70s in good health. The CDR3 runs from the conserved cysteine through the conserved F or W. Fields, in order: clone size, D gene, J gene, V gene, CDR3 DNA, CDR3 protein. A D gene is named only where the DNA matches it firmly. Clone size is given for some rows only: seen once, a few or many times, or a class if the clone is expanded.

NA | TRBD2 | TRBJ2-1 | TRBV7-2 | TGTGCCAGCAGCTTTAGGGGGACTAGCGGGGGAGGTCGTCAAAATGAGCAGTTCTTC | CASSFRGTSGGGRQNEQFF
NA | NA | TRBJ2-7 | TRBV24-1 | TGTGCCACTGGTGCGGACTACGAGCAGTACTTC | CATGADYEQYF
few | TRBD1 | TRBJ1-2 | TRBV19 | TGTGCTGCCGGGACAGGGGGCGTGGGTGGCTACACCTTC | CAAGTGGVGGYTF
many | TRBD1 | TRBJ1-5 | TRBV18 | TGTGCCAGCTCACAAGGACAGGGGAGTAAGCCCCAGCATTTT | CASSQGQGSKPQHF
NA | NA | TRBJ2-2 | TRBV6-5 | NA | CASSYSPRGAGGSCFF
few | NA | TRBJ2-3 | TRBV12-3/TRBV12-4 | TGTGCCAGCAGTTTCAGGCACCCAGATACGCAGTATTTT | CASSFRHPDTQYF
NA | NA | TRBJ1-4 | TRBV11-3 | TGTGCCAGTGGCTGGGGTTCTAATGAAAAACTGTTTTTT | CASGWGSNEKLFF
NA | NA | TRBJ2-7 | TRBV5-4 | TGTGCCAGCAGCTTTCTGGGAGACGAGCAGTACTTC | CASSFLGDEQYF
few | NA | TRBJ2-3 | TRBV20-1 | TGCAGTGCAAGGGGGGTTCGGGGGCTAATTTTCACAGATACGCAGTATTTT | CSARGVRGLIFTDTQYF
few | NA | TRBJ2-2 | TRBV7-2 | TGTGCCAGCAGCTTAGTCGCGGGAACCGGGGAGCTGTTTTTT | CASSLVAGTGELFF
few | TRBD1 | TRBJ1-1 | TRBV2 | TGTGCCAGCACCGACAGGGTAATGCACACTGAAGCTTTCTTT | CASTDRVMHTEAFF
few | NA | TRBJ1-3 | TRBV4-3 | TGCGCCAGCAGCCAAGATTCTGGCTTACTTGGAAACACCATATATTTT | CASSQDSGLLGNTIYF
NA | NA | TRBJ1-3 | TRBV2 | TGTGCCAGCTTCTTAGGGGGATCTGGAAACACCATATATTTT | CASFLGGSGNTIYF
NA | NA | TRBJ1-5 | TRBV25-1 | TGTGCCAGCAGCCCATCCCAATACAATCCCGGGGGCAATCAGCCCCAGCATTTT | CASSPSQYNPGGNQPQHF
NA | NA | TRBJ2-7 | TRBV7-2 | TGTGCCAGCAGCTTCCAAACAGGAGGCTACGAGCAGTACTTC | CASSFQTGGYEQYF
few | NA | TRBJ2-5 | TRBV29-1 | TGCAGCGCCCTGGGAATGTCAGACCGAGAGACCCAGTACTTC | CSALGMSDRETQYF
few | NA | TRBJ1-1 | TRBV7-2 | TGTGCCAGCAGCCCAGCTGGGGGGCGGAACACTGAAGCTTTCTTT | CASSPAGGRNTEAFF
NA | NA | TRBJ2-7 | TRBV2 | TGTGCCAGCAGTACCATTCGGGGTGCCTACGAGCAGTACTTC | CASSTIRGAYEQYF
few | NA | TRBJ1-2 | TRBV14 | TGTGCCAGCAGTCCCGGGTTCGGGGCCTACTATGGCTACACCTTC | CASSPGFGAYYGYTF
NA | NA | TRBJ1-4 | TRBV6-6 | TGTGCCAGCAACACAGTTTCCAGGGGAGGTGGAGAGAAACTGTTTTTT | CASNTVSRGGGEKLFF
NA | NA | TRBJ2-2 | TRBV6-1 | TGTGCCAGCAGTGAAATACGAGGGGTCGGCACCGGGGAGCTGTTTTTT | CASSEIRGVGTGELFF
many | TRBD1 | TRBJ2-1 | TRBV4-3 | TGCGCCAGCAGCCAAGTACAGGGGTTGGGCAATGAGCAGTTCTTC | CASSQVQGLGNEQFF
NA | NA | TRBJ2-5 | TRBV15 | TGTGCCACCAGCAGGAACTCCGCGGAGACCCAGTACTTC | CATSRNSAETQYF
many | NA | TRBJ2-7 | TRBV6-2/TRBV6-3 | TGTGCCAGCAGTTGGCCTGAGCAGTACTTC | CASSWPEQYF
few | NA | TRBJ2-5 | TRBV5-4 | TGTGCCAGCAGTACCCCGGGAGAGACCCAGTACTTC | CASSTPGETQYF
NA | TRBD2 | TRBJ2-5 | TRBV20-1 | TGCAGTGCTAGAGATGGTAGCGGGGGGGCGTTAGGAGAGACCCAGTACTTC | CSARDGSGGALGETQYF
few | TRBD1 | TRBJ1-2 | TRBV12-3/TRBV12-4 | TGTGCCAGCAGCGGGACAGGGAATGGCTACACCTTC | CASSGTGNGYTF
few | TRBD1 | TRBJ2-7 | TRBV29-1 | TGCAGCGTGGAGGACAGGGCGATAAACTACGAGCAGTACTTC | CSVEDRAINYEQYF
few | TRBD2 | TRBJ2-5 | TRBV6-5 | TGTGCCAGCAGTTACAGACTAGCGGGGGTCCAAGAGACCCAGTACTTC | CASSYRLAGVQETQYF
few | TRBD2 | TRBJ2-2 | TRBV20-1 | TGCAGTGCTAGAGGACTAGCGGGGGCCGCGAACACCGGGGAGCTGTTTTTT | CSARGLAGAANTGELFF
many | NA | TRBJ2-1 | TRBV7-2 | TGTGCCAGCAGCCCAGGGTTGGCCTACAATGAGCAGTTCTTC | CASSPGLAYNEQFF
many | NA | TRBJ2-5 | TRBV12-3/TRBV12-4 | TGTGCCAGCAGCTTATCAGAGACCCAGTACTTC | CASSLSETQYF
few | NA | TRBJ2-2 | TRBV27 | TGTGCCAGCAGTCGGGGGGCAGGTACCGGGGAGCTGTTTTTT | CASSRGAGTGELFF
few | TRBD1 | TRBJ2-3 | TRBV4-1 | TGCGCCAGCAGCCCTAGTGGAGGACAGGGGGCATCAGATACGCAGTATTTT | CASSPSGGQGASDTQYF
NA | NA | TRBJ2-5 | TRBV4-1 | TGCGCCAGCAGCCAAGGGGGACCCAGGTGGGAGACCCAGTACTTC | CASSQGGPRWETQYF
NA | TRBD1 | TRBJ1-4 | TRBV18 | TGTGCCAGCTCACCGGACAGGGGGGAACTGTTTTTT | CASSPDRGELFF
few | NA | TRBJ2-1 | TRBV20-1 | TGCAGTGCTAACCGGGACGGCAATGAGCAGTTCTTC | CSANRDGNEQFF
few | TRBD2 | TRBJ2-1 | TRBV28 | TGTGCCAGCAGGGTACTAGCGACCTACAATGAGCAGTTCTTC | CASRVLATYNEQFF
NA | NA | TRBJ2-4 | TRBV5-6 | TGTGCCAGCAGCACAAAAAACATTCAGTACTTC | CASSTKNIQYF
NA | NA | TRBJ2-3 | TRBV7-7 | TGTGCCAGCAGCTCGACATCATGGGCGGATACGGAGTATTTT | CASSSTSWADTEYF
NA | TRBD2 | TRBJ2-3 | TRBV5-1 | TGCGCCAGCAGCTTGCAACTAGCGGGGCACACAGATACGCAGTATTTT | CASSLQLAGHTDTQYF
few | TRBD1 | TRBJ1-1 | TRBV7-2 | TGTGCCAGCAGCCCCCAGGGACAGGCGAACACTGAAGCTTTCTTT | CASSPQGQANTEAFF
few | NA | TRBJ1-3 | TRBV5-1 | TGCGCCAGCAGCCAGGACGGGACTTCTGGAAACACCATGTATTTT | CASSQDGTSGNTMYF
few | TRBD1 | TRBJ2-3 | TRBV20-1 | TGCAGTGCTAGAGGGACAGGGGACACAGATACGCGGTATTTT | CSARGTGDTDTRYF
few | NA | TRBJ2-7 | TRBV27 | TGTGCCAGCAGTCACTGGGTTACAGGGACATATACCTACGAGCAGTACTTC | CASSHWVTGTYTYEQYF
NA | NA | TRBJ1-6 | TRBV7-2 | TGTGCCAGCACGCTATTATCAGAGGTCGGTCCCCTCCACTTT | CASTLLSEVGPLHF
NA | NA | TRBJ1-2 | TRBV12-3/TRBV12-4 | TGTGCCAGCAGTTTATGGCGGGGATCTAACTATGGCTACACCTTC | CASSLWRGSNYGYTF
few | NA | TRBJ2-5 | TRBV7-7 | TGTGCCAGCAGCTTCTCTAGTGGGGTAGTGGAGACCCAGTACTTC | CASSFSSGVVETQYF
few | NA | TRBJ2-3 | TRBV4-2 | TGTGCCAGCAGCCAAGAGAGCGGCACCGGTGGACAGTATTTT | CASSQESGTGGQYF
few | NA | TRBJ1-4 | TRBV18 | TGTGCCAGCTCCCAGAACCACGCGGCAGGCCTTGAGGGGCTGTTTTTT | CASSQNHAAGLEGLFF
few | NA | TRBJ2-1 | TRBV9 | TGTGCCAGCAGCGTAGTAGACAGGTCCTACAATGAGCAGTTCTTC | CASSVVDRSYNEQFF
NA | TRBD1 | TRBJ1-1 | TRBV6-6 | TGTGCCAGCAGTTACGTGAGCAGGGGGCGGGAGGCTTTCTTT | CASSYVSRGREAFF
NA | NA | TRBJ1-2 | TRBV19 | TGTGCCAGTAGATCTACCCCTAACTATGGCTACACCTTC | CASRSTPNYGYTF
once | TRBD1 | TRBJ2-1 | TRBV5-1 | TGCGCCAGCAGCCGACAGGGCGGAGGCAATGAGCAGTTCTTC | CASSRQGGGNEQFF
NA | NA | TRBJ1-1 | TRBV7-2 | TGTGCCAGCAGGCCACAGGGCGATTACACTGAAGCTTTCTTT | CASRPQGDYTEAFF
few | TRBD1 | TRBJ1-3 | TRBV18 | TGTGCCAGCTCACCAACGGGGACAGCCTCTGGAAACACCATATATTTT | CASSPTGTASGNTIYF
NA | NA | TRBJ2-4 | TRBV6-2/TRBV6-3 | TGTGCCAGCAGCCCTCTGCCCGCGAGAAACATTCAGTACTTC | CASSPLPARNIQYF
many | TRBD2 | TRBJ2-7 | TRBV20-1 | TGCAGTGCTCGACGGACTAGCGGCTGGTCGGAGCAGTACTTC | CSARRTSGWSEQYF